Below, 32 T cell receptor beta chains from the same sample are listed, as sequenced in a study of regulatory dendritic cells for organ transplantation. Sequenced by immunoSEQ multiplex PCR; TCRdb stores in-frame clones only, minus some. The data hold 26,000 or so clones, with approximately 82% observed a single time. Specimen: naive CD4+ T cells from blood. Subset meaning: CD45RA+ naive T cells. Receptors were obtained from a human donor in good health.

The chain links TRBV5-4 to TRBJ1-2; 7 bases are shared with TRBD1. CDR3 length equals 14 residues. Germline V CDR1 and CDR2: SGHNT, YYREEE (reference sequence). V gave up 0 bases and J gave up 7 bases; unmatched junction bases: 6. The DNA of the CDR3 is TGTGCCAGCAGCTTGGAGACAGGGCTGATTGGCTACACCTTC. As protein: CASSLETGLIGYTF.

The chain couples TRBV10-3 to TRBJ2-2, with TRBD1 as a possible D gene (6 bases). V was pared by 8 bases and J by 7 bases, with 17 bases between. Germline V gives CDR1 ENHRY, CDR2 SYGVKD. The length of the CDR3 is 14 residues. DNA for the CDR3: TGTGCCATCGGACCGGGACAATCAAGCGGGGAGCTGTTTTTT. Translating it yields CAIGPGQSSGELFF.

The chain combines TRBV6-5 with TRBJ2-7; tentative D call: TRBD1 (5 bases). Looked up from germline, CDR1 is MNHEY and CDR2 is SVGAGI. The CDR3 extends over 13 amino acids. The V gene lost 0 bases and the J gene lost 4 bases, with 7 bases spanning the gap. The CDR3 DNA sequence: TGTGCCAGCAGTTACTCGACAGCTTACGAGCAGTACTTC. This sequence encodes CASSYSTAYEQYF.

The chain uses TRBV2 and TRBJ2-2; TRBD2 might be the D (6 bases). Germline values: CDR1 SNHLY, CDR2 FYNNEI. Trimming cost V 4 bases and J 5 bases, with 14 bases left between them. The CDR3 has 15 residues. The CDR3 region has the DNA TGTGCCAGCAGTGTTAGGCTAGCGTTAACCGGGGAGCTGTTTTTT. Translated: CASSVRLALTGELFF. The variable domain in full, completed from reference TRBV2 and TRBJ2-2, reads EPEVTQTPSHQVTQMGQEVILRCVPISNHLYFYWYRQILGQKVEFLVSFYNNEISEKSEIFDDQFSVERPDGSNFTLKIRSTKLEDSAMYFCASSVRLALTGELFFGEGSRLTVL.

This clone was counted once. Here the CDR3 reads CSSRRSLLITDTQYF. Here the CDR3 DNA reads TGCAGCTCACGACGGAGCCTCTTAATCACAGATACGCAGTATTTT. The chain has TRBV29-1 and TRBJ2-3, with D hard to call. CDR1 is SQVTM, CDR2 ANQGSEA, per germline. The CDR3 is 15 amino acids. Trimming removed 8 bases at V and 2 bases at J, with 20 bases between.

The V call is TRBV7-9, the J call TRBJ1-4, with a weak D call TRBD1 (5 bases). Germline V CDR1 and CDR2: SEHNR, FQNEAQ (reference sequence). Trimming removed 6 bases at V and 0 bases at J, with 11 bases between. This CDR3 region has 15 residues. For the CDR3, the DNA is TGTGCCAGCAGTTGGGGGACTGCAACTAATGAAAAACTGTTTTTT. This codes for CASSWGTATNEKLFF.

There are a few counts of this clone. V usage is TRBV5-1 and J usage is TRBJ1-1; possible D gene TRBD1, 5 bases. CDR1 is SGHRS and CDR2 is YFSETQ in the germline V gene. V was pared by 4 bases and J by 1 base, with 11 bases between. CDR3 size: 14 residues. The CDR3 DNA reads TGCGCCAGCAGCCCCGGACATGAGAACACTGAAGCTTTCTTT. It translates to CASSPGHENTEAFF.

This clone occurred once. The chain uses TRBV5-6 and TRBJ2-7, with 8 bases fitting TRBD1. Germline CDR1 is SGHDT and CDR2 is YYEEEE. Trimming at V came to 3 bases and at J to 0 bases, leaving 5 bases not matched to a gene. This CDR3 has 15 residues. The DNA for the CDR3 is TGTGCCAGCAGCTCTTTAACAGGGGGCTCCTACGAGCAGTACTTC. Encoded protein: CASSSLTGGSYEQYF.

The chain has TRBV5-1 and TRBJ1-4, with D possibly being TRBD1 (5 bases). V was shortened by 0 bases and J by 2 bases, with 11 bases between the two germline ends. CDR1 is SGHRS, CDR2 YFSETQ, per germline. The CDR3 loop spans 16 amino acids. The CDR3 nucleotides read TGCGCCAGCAGCTTGGTCCCTCAGGGCACTAATGAAAAACTGTTTTTT. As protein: CASSLVPQGTNEKLFF. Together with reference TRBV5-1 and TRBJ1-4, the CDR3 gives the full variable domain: KAGVTQTPRYLIKTRGQQVTLSCSPISGHRSVSWYQQTPGQGLQFLFEYFSETQRNKGNFPGRFSGRQFSNSRSEMNVSTLELGDSALYLCASSLVPQGTNEKLFFGSGTQLSVL.

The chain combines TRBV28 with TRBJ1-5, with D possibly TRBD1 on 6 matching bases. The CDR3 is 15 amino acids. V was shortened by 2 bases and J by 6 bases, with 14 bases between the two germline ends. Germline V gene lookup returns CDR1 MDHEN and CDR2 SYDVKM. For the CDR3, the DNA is TGTGCCAGCAGTTTAGGCAGGGGATATGGTCAGCCCCAGCATTTT. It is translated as CASSLGRGYGQPQHF.

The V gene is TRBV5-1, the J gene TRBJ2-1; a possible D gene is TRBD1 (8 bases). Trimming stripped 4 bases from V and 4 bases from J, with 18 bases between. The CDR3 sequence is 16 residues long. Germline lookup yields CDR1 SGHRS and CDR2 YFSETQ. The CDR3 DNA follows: TGCGCCAGCAGCCCGGGGGAGGGACAGGTTTACAATGAGCAGTTCTTC. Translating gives CASSPGEGQVYNEQFF.

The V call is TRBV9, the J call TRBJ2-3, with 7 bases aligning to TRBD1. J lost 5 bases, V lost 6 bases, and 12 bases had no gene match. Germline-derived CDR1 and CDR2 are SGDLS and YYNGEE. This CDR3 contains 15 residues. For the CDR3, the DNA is TGTGCCAGCACCCTGACAGGGAGAGAAGGAGATACGCAGTATTTT. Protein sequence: CASTLTGREGDTQYF.

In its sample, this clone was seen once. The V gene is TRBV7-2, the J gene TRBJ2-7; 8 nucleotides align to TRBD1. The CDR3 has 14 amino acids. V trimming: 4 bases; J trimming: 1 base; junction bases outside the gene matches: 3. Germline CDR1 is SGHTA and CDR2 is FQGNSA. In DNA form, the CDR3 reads TGTGCCAGCAGCTCAAGACAGGGGTCCTACGAGCAGTACTTC. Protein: CASSSRQGSYEQYF.

The CDR3: CASKSGGALNEQFF. In nucleotides, the CDR3 is TGTGCCAGCAAAAGCGGGGGGGCCCTCAATGAGCAGTTCTTC. The chain links TRBV2 to TRBJ2-1; the match to TRBD2 covers 10 bases. J gave up 6 bases and V 7 bases, and 6 bases lay outside the gene matches. The CDR3 consists of 14 residues. Germline CDR1 and CDR2: SNHLY and FYNNEI.

The CDR3 DNA reads TGCGCCAGCAGCTTTCCCCAGACTGCCGGGGAGCTGTTTTTT. Translated, it gives CASSFPQTAGELFF. This rearrangement joins TRBV5-1 to TRBJ2-2; no clear D gene. The germline V gene has CDR1 SGHRS and CDR2 YFSETQ. This CDR3 has 14 residues. V lost 2 bases and J 6 bases, leaving 11 bases between the germline ends. The full variable domain, its missing parts supplied by reference TRBV5-1 and TRBJ2-2, is KAGVTQTPRYLIKTRGQQVTLSCSPISGHRSVSWYQQTPGQGLQFLFEYFSETQRNKGNFPGRFSGRQFSNSRSEMNVSTLELGDSALYLCASSFPQTAGELFFGEGSRLTVL.

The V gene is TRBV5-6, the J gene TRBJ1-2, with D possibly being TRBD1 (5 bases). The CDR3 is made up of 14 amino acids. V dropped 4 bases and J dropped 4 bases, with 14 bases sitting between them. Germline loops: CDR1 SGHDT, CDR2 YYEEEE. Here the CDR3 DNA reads TGTGCCAGCAGCCCCGACAGTTTGCCCTATGGCTACACCTTC. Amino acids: CASSPDSLPYGYTF.

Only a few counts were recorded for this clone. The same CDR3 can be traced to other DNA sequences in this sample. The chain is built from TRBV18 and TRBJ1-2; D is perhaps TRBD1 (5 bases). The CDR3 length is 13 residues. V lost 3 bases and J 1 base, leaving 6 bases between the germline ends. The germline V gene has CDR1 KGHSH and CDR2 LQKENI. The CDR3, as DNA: TGTGCCAGCTCACCCGACAGTAACTATGGCTACACCTTC. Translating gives CASSPDSNYGYTF.

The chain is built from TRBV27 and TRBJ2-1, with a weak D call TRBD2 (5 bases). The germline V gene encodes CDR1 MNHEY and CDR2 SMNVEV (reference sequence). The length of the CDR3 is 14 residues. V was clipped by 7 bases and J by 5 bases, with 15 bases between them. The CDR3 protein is CASIGWGDHNEQFF. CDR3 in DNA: TGTGCCAGCATCGGCTGGGGAGATCACAATGAGCAGTTCTTC.

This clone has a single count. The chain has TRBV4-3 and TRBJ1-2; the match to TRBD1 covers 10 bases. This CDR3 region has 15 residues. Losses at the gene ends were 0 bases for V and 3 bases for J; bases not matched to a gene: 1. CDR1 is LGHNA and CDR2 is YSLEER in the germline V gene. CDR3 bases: TGCGCCAGCAGCCAAGAAGGGACAGGGGACTATGGCTACACCTTC. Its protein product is CASSQEGTGDYGYTF.

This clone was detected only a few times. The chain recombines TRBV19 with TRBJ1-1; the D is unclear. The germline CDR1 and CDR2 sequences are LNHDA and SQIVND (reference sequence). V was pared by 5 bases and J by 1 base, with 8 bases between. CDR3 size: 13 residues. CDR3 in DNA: TGTGCCAGTAGTCCTCGACAGAACACTGAAGCTTTCTTT. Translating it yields CASSPRQNTEAFF.

This CDR3 is CASRGLETQYF. The DNA of the CDR3 is TGTGCCAGCAGGGGGCTGGAGACCCAGTACTTC. The chain combines TRBV2 with TRBJ2-5; weak D call: TRBD1 (5 bases). Between the trimmed V and J ends, which lost 6 bases and 5 bases, there was a span of 7 bases. Germline values: CDR1 SNHLY, CDR2 FYNNEI. CDR3 length: 11 residues.

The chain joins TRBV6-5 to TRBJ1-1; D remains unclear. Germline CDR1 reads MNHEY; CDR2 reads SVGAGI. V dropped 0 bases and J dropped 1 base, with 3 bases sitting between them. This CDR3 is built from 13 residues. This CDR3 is CASSYSRNTEAFF. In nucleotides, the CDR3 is TGTGCCAGCAGTTACTCCCGGAACACTGAAGCTTTCTTT.

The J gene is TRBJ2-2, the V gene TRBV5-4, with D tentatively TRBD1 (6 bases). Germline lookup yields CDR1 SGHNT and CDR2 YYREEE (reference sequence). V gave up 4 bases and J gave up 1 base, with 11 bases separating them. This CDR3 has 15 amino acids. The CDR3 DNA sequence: TGTGCCAGCAGCGATGTGACAGGGAACACCGGGGAGCTGTTTTTT. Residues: CASSDVTGNTGELFF.

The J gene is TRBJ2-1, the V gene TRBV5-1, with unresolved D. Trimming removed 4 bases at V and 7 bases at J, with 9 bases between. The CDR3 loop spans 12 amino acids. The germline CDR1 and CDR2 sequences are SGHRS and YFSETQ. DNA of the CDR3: TGCGCCAGCAGCCTCTCGCGTAATGAGCAGTTCTTC. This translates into CASSLSRNEQFF.

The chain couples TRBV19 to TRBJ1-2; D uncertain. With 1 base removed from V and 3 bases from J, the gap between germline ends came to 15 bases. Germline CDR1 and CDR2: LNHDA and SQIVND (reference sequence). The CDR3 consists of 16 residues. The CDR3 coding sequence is TGTGCCAGTAGTATAGGCGGACTGCGGAGAGACTATGGCTACACCTTC. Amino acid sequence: CASSIGGLRRDYGYTF.

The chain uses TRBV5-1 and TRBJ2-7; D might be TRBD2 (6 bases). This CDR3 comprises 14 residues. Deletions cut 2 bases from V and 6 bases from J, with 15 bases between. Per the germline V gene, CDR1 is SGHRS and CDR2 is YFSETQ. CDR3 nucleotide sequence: TGCGCCAGCAGCTTAGACATCGGAGGGCGCGAGCAGTACTTC. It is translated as CASSLDIGGREQYF.

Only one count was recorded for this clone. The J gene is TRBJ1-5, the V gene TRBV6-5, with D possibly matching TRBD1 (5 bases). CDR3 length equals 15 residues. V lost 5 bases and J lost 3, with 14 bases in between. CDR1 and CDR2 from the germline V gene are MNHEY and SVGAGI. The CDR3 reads CASSPNGQTNQPQHF. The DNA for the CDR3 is TGTGCCAGCAGTCCTAATGGACAAACCAATCAGCCCCAGCATTTT.

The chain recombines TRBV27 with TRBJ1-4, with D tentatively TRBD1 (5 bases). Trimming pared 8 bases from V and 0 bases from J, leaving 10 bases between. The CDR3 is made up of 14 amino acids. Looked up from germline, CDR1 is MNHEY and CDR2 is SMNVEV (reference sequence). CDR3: CASRGTATNEKLFF. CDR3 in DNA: TGTGCCAGCCGGGGGACGGCAACTAATGAAAAACTGTTTTTT.

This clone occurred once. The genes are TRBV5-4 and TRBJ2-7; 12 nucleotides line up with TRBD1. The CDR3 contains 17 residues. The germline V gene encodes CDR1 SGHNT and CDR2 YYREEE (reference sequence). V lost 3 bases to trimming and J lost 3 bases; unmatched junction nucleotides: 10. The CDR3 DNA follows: TGTGCCAGCAGCTCCATAACGGGGACAGGGGGCCGCTACGAGCAGTACTTC. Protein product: CASSSITGTGGRYEQYF.

CDR3 sequence: CASSRNRQGSNGANVLTF. The CDR3 DNA sequence: TGTGCCAGCTCTCGTAACCGGCAGGGAAGTAACGGGGCCAACGTCCTGACTTTC. The rearrangement links TRBV18 to TRBJ2-6; D is possibly TRBD1 (5 bases). Between the trimmed V and J ends, which lost 6 bases and 4 bases, there was a span of 22 bases. The length of the CDR3 is 18 residues. Germline V gives CDR1 KGHSH, CDR2 LQKENI.

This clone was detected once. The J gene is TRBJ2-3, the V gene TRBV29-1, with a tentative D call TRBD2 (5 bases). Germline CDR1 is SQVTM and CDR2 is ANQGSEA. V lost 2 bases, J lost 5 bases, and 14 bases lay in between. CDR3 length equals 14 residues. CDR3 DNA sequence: TGCAGCGTTGAACCCACATTTGGAGGAGATACGCAGTATTTT. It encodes CSVEPTFGGDTQYF.

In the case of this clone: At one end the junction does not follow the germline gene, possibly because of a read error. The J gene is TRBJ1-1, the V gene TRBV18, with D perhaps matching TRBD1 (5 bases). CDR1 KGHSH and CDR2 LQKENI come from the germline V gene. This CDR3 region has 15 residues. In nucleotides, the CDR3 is TGTGCCAGCTCACCACAGGGTTCAGGGAACCCTGAAGCTTTCTTT. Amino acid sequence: CASSPQGSGNPEAFF. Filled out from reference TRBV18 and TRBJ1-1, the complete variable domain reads NAGVMQNPRHLVRRRGQEARLRCSPMKGHSHVYWYRQLPEEGLKFMVYLQKENIIDESGMPKERFSAEFPKEGPSILRIQQVVRGDSAAYFCASSPQGSGNPEAFFGQGTRLTVV.